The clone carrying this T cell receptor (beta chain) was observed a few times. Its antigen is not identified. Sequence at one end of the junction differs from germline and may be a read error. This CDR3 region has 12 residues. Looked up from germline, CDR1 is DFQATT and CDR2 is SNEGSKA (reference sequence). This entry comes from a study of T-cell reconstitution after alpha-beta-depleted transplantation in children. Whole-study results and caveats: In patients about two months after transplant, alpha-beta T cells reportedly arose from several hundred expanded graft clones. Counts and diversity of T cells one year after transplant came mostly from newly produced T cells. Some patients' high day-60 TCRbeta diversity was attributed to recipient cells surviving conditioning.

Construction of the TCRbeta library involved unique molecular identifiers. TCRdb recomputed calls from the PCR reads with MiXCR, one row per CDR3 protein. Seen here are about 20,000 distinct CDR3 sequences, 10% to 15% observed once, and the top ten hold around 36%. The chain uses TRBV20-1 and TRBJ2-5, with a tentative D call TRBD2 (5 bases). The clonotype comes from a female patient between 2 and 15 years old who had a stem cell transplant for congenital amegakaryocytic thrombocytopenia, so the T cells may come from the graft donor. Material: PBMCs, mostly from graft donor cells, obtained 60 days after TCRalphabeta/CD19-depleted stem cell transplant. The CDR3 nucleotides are TGCAGTGCCACTAGGGCCAAGGAGCCCCAGTCCTTC. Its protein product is CSATRAKEPQSF.